The clone carrying this T cell receptor (beta chain) occurred a few times. The assay was immunoSEQ multiplex PCR, and TCRdb's table has in-frame clones only and misses some. Among 25,000 to 30,000 clones listed, 70% to 90% were seen once. V trimming: 5 bases; J trimming: 3 bases; junction bases outside the gene matches: 5. The V gene's germline CDR1 is MNHEY and CDR2 SMNVEV (reference sequence). This CDR3 comprises 15 residues. This sample is drawn from a study of blood T cell repertoires in COVID-19. The chain uses TRBV27 and TRBJ2-3, with 10 bases matching TRBD2. Input material: peripheral blood. This receptor was obtained from a human donor in a cohort sampled during active COVID-19. CDR3 residues: CASSPTSGVTDTQYF. CDR3 coding DNA: TGTGCCAGCAGTCCTACTAGCGGGGTAACAGATACGCAGTATTTT.